Listed below are T cell receptor beta chains from one sample, sequenced in a study of OX40 agonist ivuxolimab in advanced cancers. Here immunoSEQ multiplex PCR was the method, and the copy in TCRdb shows in-frame clones only, minus some. Found here are some 90,000 clones, over 75% of them singletons; the top ten hold more than 4%. The sample was CD4+ or CD8+ T cells sorted from blood, taken in a trial of the OX40 agonist ivuxolimab. Every receptor here comes from an adult with an advanced solid tumor such as melanoma, head and neck, liver or kidney cancer. The CDR3 runs from the conserved cysteine through the conserved F or W. The D gene is left open where the match is weak. Not every row has a clone size; where given, it reads once, few, many or a size class.

once	TRBJ1-5	TRBV30	NA	TGTGTCTGGAGTGTTTATAGGGGCAATCAGCCCCAGCATTTT	CVWSVYRGNQPQHF
NA	TRBJ1-1	TRBV6-1	NA	TGTGCCAGCAGTGCATCCGGTCATGGCACTGAAGCTTTCTTT	CASSASGHGTEAFF
NA	TRBJ1-2	TRBV5-8	TRBD1	TGTGCCAGCAGCCGTGGGCAGGGGGTTTACGGCTACACCTTC	CASSRGQGVYGYTF
NA	TRBJ2-3	TRBV9	NA	TGTGCCAGCAGCTCCCTGGCGGGAAGCACAGATACGCAGTATTTT	CASSSLAGSTDTQYF
NA	TRBJ1-2	TRBV2	NA	TGTGCCAGCAGTGGGACAGTGTATGGCTACACCTTC	CASSGTVYGYTF
NA	TRBJ2-7	TRBV19	TRBD2	TGTGCCAGTAGCCAGCGGGGCAGGGCCTACGAGCAGTACTTC	CASSQRGRAYEQYF
NA	TRBJ2-2	TRBV6-9	NA	TGTGCCAGCAATCCAATTTTTGGGGTCCTGGGTCGGAACACCGGGGAGCTGTTTTTT	CASNPIFGVLGRNTGELFF
NA	TRBJ2-1	TRBV5-1	TRBD1	TGCGCCAGCAGCTTGCCCGACGACAGGGGGGTAAGAATAGGGTCCTACAATGAGCAGTTCTTC	CASSLPDDRGVRIGSYNEQFF
NA	TRBJ1-4	TRBV6-5	NA	TGTGCCAGCAGCCGGGTAAATGAAAAACTGTTTTTT	CASSRVNEKLFF
few	TRBJ2-1	TRBV28	NA	TGTGCCAGCAGATTACGCGCGCTTCACAATGAGCAGTTCTTC	CASRLRALHNEQFF
NA	TRBJ1-1	TRBV7-8	NA	TGTGCCAGCAGCTTAGAACTGGGAGTTATGAACACTGAAGCTTTCTTT	CASSLELGVMNTEAFF
few	TRBJ2-5	TRBV5-1	NA	TGCGCCAGCAGCTTGGCCGGGGAGACCCAGTACTTC	CASSLAGETQYF
NA	TRBJ2-2	TRBV29-1	NA	TGCAGCGTCGAAAGGGATAGCAGCGGGGAGCTGTTTTTT	CSVERDSSGELFF
NA	TRBJ1-4	TRBV27	NA	TGTGCCAGCAGTTCCCGAGGCGGGGGTGAAAAACTGTTTTTT	CASSSRGGGEKLFF
NA	TRBJ2-3	TRBV6-1	NA	TGTGCCAGCAGTCCTCCCGGAACGCAGTATTTT	CASSPPGTQYF
NA	TRBJ2-2	TRBV28	TRBD2	TGTGCCAGCAGTTTATTCCGTCTAGCGGACAACACCGGGGAGCTGTTTTTT	CASSLFRLADNTGELFF
NA	TRBJ2-7	TRBV7-9	NA	TGTGCCAGCAGCTCGTCAGGGGAAGAGGAGCAGTACTTC	CASSSSGEEEQYF
few	TRBJ2-5	TRBV5-4	TRBD1	TGTGCCAGCAGCTCGGACAGGGCGACTTCTGCGACCCAGTACTTC	CASSSDRATSATQYF
NA	TRBJ1-1	TRBV6-5	TRBD1	TGTGCCAGCAGTTATGACAGGGTGAACACTGAAGCTTTCTTT	CASSYDRVNTEAFF
NA	TRBJ2-5	TRBV29-1	NA	TGCAGCGTCAATTCCGGGAACCAAGAGACCCAGTACTTC	CSVNSGNQETQYF
NA	TRBJ2-1	TRBV21-1	NA	TGTGCCAGCAGCAAAGACCGGCCCGGGACTAGAGGCTACAATGAGCAGTTCTTC	CASSKDRPGTRGYNEQFF
NA	TRBJ1-1	TRBV2	NA	TGTGCCAGCAGTGGAAGACTGTTGAACACTGAAGCTTTCTTT	CASSGRLLNTEAFF
NA	TRBJ1-1	TRBV4-1	NA	TGCGCCAGCAGCCGGAACGAAATTTACACTGAAGCTTTCTTT	CASSRNEIYTEAFF
once	TRBJ2-2	TRBV7-2	NA	TGTGCCAGCAGCTTACAAGTTTTGTGGACTGCGAACACCGGGGAGCTGTTTTTT	CASSLQVLWTANTGELFF
NA	TRBJ2-3	TRBV28	NA	TGTGCCAGCAGTCCTACCGGTTTTAGCACAGATACGCAGTATTTT	CASSPTGFSTDTQYF
NA	TRBJ2-5	TRBV10-2	NA	TGCGCCAGCAGGCAAAGCCAAGAGACCCGGTACTTC	CASRQSQETRYF
once	TRBJ2-7	TRBV28	NA	TGTGCCAGCAGTTTATTTTCCCCCCAGGGAACCTACGAGCAGTACTTC	CASSLFSPQGTYEQYF
few	TRBJ2-7	TRBV9	TRBD1	TGTGCCAGCAGCGTGCCTCCTACAGGGGGGGAGCAGTACTTC	CASSVPPTGGEQYF
NA	TRBJ1-4	TRBV5-6	NA	TGTGCCAGCAGCTTGTGGTTTATTAATGAAAAACTGTTTTTT	CASSLWFINEKLFF
NA	TRBJ1-2	TRBV6-6	NA	TGTGCCAGCAGCCCGGGGGTAAACTATGGCTACACCTTC	CASSPGVNYGYTF
NA	TRBJ1-1	TRBV6-5	TRBD1	TGTGCCAGCAGTTCCCCCGGACAGGGAAGGACTGAAGCTTTCTTT	CASSSPGQGRTEAFF
NA	TRBJ1-1	TRBV29-1	TRBD1	TGCAGCGTTGGCCTGGACAGGGGCACTGAAGCTTTCTTT	CSVGLDRGTEAFF
NA	TRBJ1-2	TRBV29-1	TRBD1	TGCAGCGCCAGGGACAGCAACTATGGCTACACCTTC	CSARDSNYGYTF
NA	TRBJ1-3	TRBV7-2	NA	TGTGCCAGCAGCTTAGCCAGCATCTCTGGAAACACCATATATTTT	CASSLASISGNTIYF
NA	TRBJ2-3	TRBV21-1	NA	TGTGCCAGCAGCAAAGAAAAAGGACACCTTTCATTAGATACGCAGTATTTT	CASSKEKGHLSLDTQYF
NA	TRBJ2-7	TRBV4-2	TRBD2	TGTGCCAGCAGCCAAGATAGGACTAGCGCAACCTACGAGCAGTACTTC	CASSQDRTSATYEQYF
once	TRBJ1-1	TRBV19	NA	TGTGCCAGTAGTTTTAGGGAGGGCGGTGAAGCTTTCTTT	CASSFREGGEAFF
NA	TRBJ1-6	TRBV30	TRBD1	TGTGCCTGGAGTCCCCCCGACAGGGAAAATTCACCCCTCCACTTT	CAWSPPDRENSPLHF
NA	TRBJ2-7	TRBV25-1	TRBD2	TGTGCCAGCAGTGAATTCCTAGCGGGATACTACGAGCAGTACTTC	CASSEFLAGYYEQYF
NA	TRBJ1-1	TRBV14	TRBD1	TGTGCCAGCAGCCAAGTGGGACAGGGGGCTGAAGCTTTCTTT	CASSQVGQGAEAFF
NA	TRBJ2-7	TRBV5-1	TRBD1	TGCGCCAGCAGCTTGGGACAGGGGGGATACGAGCAGTACTTC	CASSLGQGGYEQYF
NA	TRBJ1-1	TRBV10-3	TRBD1	TGTGCCATCAGTGTAGGACAGGGGGCTTTCTTT	CAISVGQGAFF
NA	TRBJ2-3	TRBV6-1	NA	TGTGCCAGCAGTGCCACTGGGGGAGATACGCAGTATTTT	CASSATGGDTQYF
NA	TRBJ1-1	TRBV7-2	NA	TGTGCCAGCAGCCTGGGGAGCGGGAACACTGAAGCTTTCTTT	CASSLGSGNTEAFF
few	TRBJ2-7	TRBV7-9	TRBD1	TGTGCCAGCAGCGTGGGACAGATAAACGAGCAGTACTTC	CASSVGQINEQYF
once	TRBJ2-1	TRBV7-2	NA	TGTGCCAGCAGCTTAGTGACAGCTGGCAATGAGCAGTTCTTC	CASSLVTAGNEQFF
NA	TRBJ1-2	TRBV9	TRBD1	TGTGCCAGCAGCGGCGGACAGGGATCAGTGGAGTGGGGCTACACCTTC	CASSGGQGSVEWGYTF
NA	TRBJ2-6	TRBV7-3	TRBD1	TGTGCCAGCAGCCCTGACAGGGCTGGGGCCAACGTCCTGACTTTC	CASSPDRAGANVLTF
NA	TRBJ2-3	TRBV7-3	NA	TGTGCCAGCAGCCCGCCGGGAGCGGATACGCAGTATTTT	CASSPPGADTQYF
few	TRBJ2-5	TRBV7-2	NA	TGTGCCAGCAGCTCCATCGGGACCGCCGGGGAGACCCAGTACTTC	CASSSIGTAGETQYF